The T cell receptor (beta chain) under discussion was sequenced for a study of blood T cell repertoires in COVID-19. This CDR3 spans 16 amino acids. CDR1 is MNHEY and CDR2 is SVGEGT in the germline V gene. V was trimmed by 0 bases and J by 0 bases, leaving 11 bases between them. Generated by immunoSEQ multiplex PCR, the TCRdb table keeps only in-frame clones and is missing some. The data hold around 470,000 clones, with 89% observed a single time. This clonotype was obtained from a man between 18 and 29 years old with COVID-19, enrolled during active disease. The chain recombines TRBV6-2 or TRBV6-3 with TRBJ1-1, with D unclear. Sequencing was performed on peripheral blood. The CDR3 sequence is CASSYSQAGMNTEAFF. The CDR3 region has the DNA TGTGCCAGCAGTTACTCTCAGGCGGGAATGAACACTGAAGCTTTCTTT.